The text below deals with one T cell receptor (beta chain). Its specificity is not known. The PCR used 60 Vbeta and 13 Jbeta primers. The table came from immunoSEQ multiplex PCR; TCRdb's copy has only in-frame clones and leaves some out. This sample carries about 160,000 clones, about 80% of them seen once, and the ten largest clones take 1.3%. CDR3 length equals 16 residues. Germline loops: CDR1 SGHTA, CDR2 FQGNSA. Unmatched junction bases numbered 10, after V lost 6 bases and J lost 2 bases. These data are taken from a study of cytomegalovirus exposure and HLA in healthy donors. As for the study in general: Researchers previously reported finding 90 million to 130 million unique TCR beta sequences from some 180 million T cells. Genotyping showed 81% of about 370 donors falling in the Caucasian-associated ancestry cluster.

General study points: In a later analysis, common viral pathogens appeared linked to several of the most significant clusters. Follow-up analysis found HLA locus-dependent TCR association rates, highest for DRB1 and lowest for HLA-C.

Sequenced: PBMCs. This chain connects TRBV7-2 to TRBJ2-7, with TRBD2 matching 10 bases. The receptor comes from a man younger than 45 in good health and CMV-seronegative. CDR3 sequence reads: CASSSGTSAVTYEQYF. CDR3 coding DNA: TGTGCCAGCAGTTCCGGGACTAGCGCAGTAACCTACGAGCAGTACTTC.